The rows below give T cell receptor beta chains drawn from one sample of a study of response to subunit inactivated influenza vaccine. In TCRdb, the RT-PCR reads were re-called with MiXCR into one record per CDR3 protein. The sample lists around 540,000 distinct CDR3 sequences; roughly 10% were seen once. This specimen consisted of PBMCs from blood, obtained on the day of vaccination. These receptors were collected from a man in his fifties who received an inactivated influenza vaccine. Both conserved end residues are part of each CDR3. A D gene is named only where the DNA matches it firmly. The listing skips clone size in some rows; elsewhere it reads once, few, many or a size class.

size	J	D	V	DNA	CDR3
few	TRBJ2-5	-	TRBV29-1	TGCAGCGTTGAAGAGCTCTATGGGGAGACCCAGTACTTC	CSVEELYGETQYF
few	TRBJ2-5	TRBD1	TRBV19	TGTGCCAGTAGTTCCGGGACAGGGGTTGCGACCCAGTACTTC	CASSSGTGVATQYF
-	TRBJ2-1	TRBD2	TRBV10-3	TGTGCCATCAGCGGGACTAGTATCGATGAGCAGTTCTTC	CAISGTSIDEQFF
-	TRBJ2-4	TRBD1	TRBV6-5	TGTGCCAGCAGTTACTTAACTAGGACAGGACCTCACAAAAACATTCAGTACTTC	CASSYLTRTGPHKNIQYF
many	TRBJ1-2	-	TRBV12-3/TRBV12-4	TGTGCCAGCACCGCAAGCGTGAGCCACTATGGCTACACCTTC	CASTASVSHYGYTF
many	TRBJ1-4	-	TRBV15	TGTGCCACCAGCGACCACTGGACAGATAATGAAAAACTGTTTTTT	CATSDHWTDNEKLFF
few	TRBJ2-3	-	TRBV24-1	TGTGCCACCAGTGATTTACGGGACGACACAGATACGCAGTATTTT	CATSDLRDDTDTQYF
few	TRBJ2-3	TRBD2	TRBV10-2	TGCGCCAGCAGAAAAACTAGCGGGGACACAGATACGCAGTATTTT	CASRKTSGDTDTQYF
-	TRBJ2-5	-	TRBV12-3/TRBV12-4	TGTGCCAGCAGTTACCTAGCCGGGAGTCAAGAGACCCAGTACTTC	CASSYLAGSQETQYF
-	TRBJ2-1	TRBD2	TRBV6-2/TRBV6-3	TGTGCCAGCAGTTCCGTAACTAGCGGGAGTTGGTATGAGCAGTTCTTC	CASSSVTSGSWYEQFF
-	TRBJ2-1	-	TRBV11-2	TGTGCCAGCGACCACGCTGGAGGCCATCCCCACAATGAGCAGTTCTTC	CASDHAGGHPHNEQFF
few	TRBJ2-5	-	TRBV5-1	TGCGCCAGCAGCTTGGGTGTCGCAGGGGAGACCCAGTACTTC	CASSLGVAGETQYF
few	TRBJ1-4	-	TRBV5-1	TGCGCCAGCAGCTTGGATTCCGGGGGTTCACTTGCGACTAATGAAAAACTGTTTTTT	CASSLDSGGSLATNEKLFF
many	TRBJ2-3	-	TRBV6-5	TGTGCCAGCAGTTCATTGTGGAGTCGGCGCACTAGCACAGATACGCAGTATTTT	CASSSLWSRRTSTDTQYF
few	TRBJ1-6	-	TRBV3-1	TGTGCCAGCAGCCAAAGGCAGGGCAATTCAAATTCACCCCTCCACTTT	CASSQRQGNSNSPLHF
-	TRBJ2-7	TRBD2	TRBV20-1	TGCAGTGCTAGAGAGGTGCTGGGGGTAGCGGGAGCCTACGAGCAGTACTTC	CSAREVLGVAGAYEQYF
-	TRBJ2-1	-	TRBV5-1	TGCGCCAGCAGCTTCACATCTGACTCCTACAATGAGCAGTTCTTC	CASSFTSDSYNEQFF
few	TRBJ2-7	-	TRBV20-1	TGCAGTGCAATAGAACGGGCCGGGACTTCATACTACGAGCAGTACTTC	CSAIERAGTSYYEQYF
-	TRBJ2-3	-	TRBV12-3/TRBV12-4	TGTGCCAGCACCCAAAGTTGGGGGGGCACAGATACGCAGTATTTT	CASTQSWGGTDTQYF
few	TRBJ2-1	-	TRBV27	TGTGCCAGCAGTCCCCGGGGCTCAAACCGTGAGCAGTTCTTC	CASSPRGSNREQFF
few	TRBJ2-3	TRBD2	TRBV20-1	TGCAGTGCTAGAGGGCCTAGCGGGGGGGCCTCAGATACGCAGTATTTT	CSARGPSGGASDTQYF
-	TRBJ2-7	TRBD1	TRBV28	TGTGCCAGCAGTTCTTCTCTCAGACAGGGCTCCTACGAGCAGTACTTC	CASSSSLRQGSYEQYF
-	TRBJ2-1	TRBD2	TRBV12-3/TRBV12-4	TGTGCCAGCAGTCCCCTTAGCGGGGGGGCGGACAATGAGCAGTTCTTC	CASSPLSGGADNEQFF
few	TRBJ2-7	-	TRBV7-6	TGTGCCAGCAGCTTAGGCGGGGACCTCCGGGGGCAGTACTTC	CASSLGGDLRGQYF
-	TRBJ2-7	-	TRBV20-1	TGCAGTGCAGCCGCGACTGGACAGTTTGGCTACGAGCAGTACTTC	CSAAATGQFGYEQYF
-	TRBJ2-2	-	TRBV7-2	TGTGCCAGCAGCTTAACAGGGATCACCGGGGAGCTGTTTTTT	CASSLTGITGELFF
-	TRBJ1-4	-	TRBV29-1	TGCAGCGTTTGGGGGCCGAGGAATGAAAAACTGTTTTTT	CSVWGPRNEKLFF
few	TRBJ1-4	TRBD1	TRBV5-1	TGCGCCAGCAGATTTGACAGGGGCTCCGAAAAACTGTTTTTT	CASRFDRGSEKLFF
many	TRBJ1-5	-	TRBV24-1	TGTGCCACCAGTCAGTCAGGGGGCAATCAGCCCCAGCATTTT	CATSQSGGNQPQHF